This is a list of T cell receptor beta chains from one sample in a study of siplizumab effects on memory and regulatory T cells. Measured with immunoSEQ multiplex PCR; TCRdb has only the in-frame clones, and not every one. The table has some 100,000 clones, roughly 97% seen once; the top ten hold around 0.029%. Sequenced material: naive CD4+ T cells sorted from blood. The receptors shown here come from a human donor in good health. Each CDR3 is given without its conserved first and last residue. Fields, in order: V gene, J gene, CDR3 length, CDR3 protein.

v_call: TRBV7-3
j_call: TRBJ2-3
cdr3_length: 14
cdr3_aa: ASSLLSRYNAGAQY

v_call: TRBV7-2
j_call: TRBJ2-1
cdr3_length: 13
cdr3_aa: ASSPNYRTSGEQF

v_call: TRBV14
j_call: TRBJ1-2
cdr3_length: 10
cdr3_aa: ASSQINYGYT

v_call: TRBV10-3
j_call: TRBJ1-6
cdr3_length: 10
cdr3_aa: AIRGMDSPLH

v_call: TRBV6-5
j_call: TRBJ1-1
cdr3_length: 12
cdr3_aa: ASRARGTNTEAF

v_call: TRBV28
j_call: TRBJ2-5
cdr3_length: 10
cdr3_aa: ASSTDGVTQY

v_call: TRBV5-5
j_call: TRBJ1-2
cdr3_length: 13
cdr3_aa: ASSRGDSQAPGYT

v_call: TRBV19
j_call: TRBJ1-2
cdr3_length: 13
cdr3_aa: ASSIIGGRGYGYT

v_call: TRBV9
j_call: TRBJ2-7
cdr3_length: 13
cdr3_aa: ASSVDGTSGYEQY

v_call: TRBV18
j_call: TRBJ2-3
cdr3_length: 17
cdr3_aa: ASSPGLAGGQTLSDTQY

v_call: TRBV6-5
j_call: TRBJ1-2
cdr3_length: 11
cdr3_aa: ASSYSSRDGYT

v_call: TRBV5-1
j_call: TRBJ2-4
cdr3_length: 13
cdr3_aa: ASSLQGQGKNIQY

v_call: TRBV2
j_call: TRBJ2-6
cdr3_length: 14
cdr3_aa: ASSEISGTGANVLT

v_call: TRBV15
j_call: TRBJ1-4
cdr3_length: 11
cdr3_aa: ASGGGAREKLF

v_call: TRBV7-7
j_call: TRBJ1-1
cdr3_length: 11
cdr3_aa: ASSQTKNTEAF

v_call: TRBV6-5
j_call: TRBJ1-2
cdr3_length: 11
cdr3_aa: ASSPGHSYGYT